Presented here are 21 T cell receptor beta chains from one specimen sequenced in a study of T cell repertoires in cytomegalovirus infection. Each CDR3 protein gets one entry after TCRdb re-called the reads with MiXCR. The sample shows 550,000 to 700,000 distinct CDR3 sequences, about 40% of them seen only once. These TCRs' antigens remain unknown. The specimen comprised cultured PBMCs, sampled from culture after CMV antigen stimulation. The receptor set was obtained from a human donor in good health (CMV status not recorded). Some clones in this sample may be carry-over from other donors' samples.

The CDR3 here is CSASGTSGVTDTQYF. As DNA, the CDR3 is TGCAGTGCTTCCGGGACTAGCGGGGTCACAGATACGCAGTATTTT. The V call is TRBV20-1, the J call TRBJ2-3; 13 nucleotides match TRBD2. The junction had 4 bases not matched to a gene; V was cut back by 5 bases and J by 2 bases. The germline V gene has CDR1 DFQATT and CDR2 SNEGSKA (reference sequence). This CDR3 comprises 15 residues.

There are many counts of this clonotype. The rearrangement uses TRBV12-3 or TRBV12-4 and TRBJ1-5, with a possible D match to TRBD1 (5 bases). The CDR3 is 15 residues long. V was clipped by 6 bases and J by 0 bases, with 12 bases between them. CDR3 sequence (DNA): TGTGCCAGCAGCTTACGACAGTATAGCAATCAGCCCCAGCATTTT. Translating it yields CASSLRQYSNQPQHF.

The chain links TRBV9 to TRBJ1-1; 12 bases match TRBD1. Germline values: CDR1 SGDLS, CDR2 YYNGEE. The CDR3 runs 16 residues. J gave up 3 bases and V 0 bases, and 3 bases lay outside the gene matches. CDR3 sequence reads: CASSVAGTGGYTEAFF. The CDR3 DNA follows: TGTGCCAGCAGCGTAGCCGGGACAGGGGGCTACACTGAAGCTTTCTTT. Together with reference TRBV9 and TRBJ1-1, the CDR3 gives the full variable domain: DSGVTQTPKHLITATGQRVTLRCSPRSGDLSVYWYQQSLDQGLQFLIQYYNGEERAKGNILERFSAQQFPDLHSELNLSSLELGDSALYFCASSVAGTGGYTEAFFGQGTRLTVV.

The chain couples TRBV7-2 to TRBJ1-1; D may be TRBD1 (6 bases). The length of the CDR3 is 15 residues. V lost 2 bases and J lost 5, with 15 bases in between. CDR1 and CDR2 (germline): SGHTA, FQGNSA. The DNA for the CDR3 is TGTGCCAGCAGCTTAATTCGGTGGGGGCAGACTGAAGCTTTCTTT. Translation: CASSLIRWGQTEAFF.

V gene TRBV7-6 combines with J gene TRBJ2-5; 12 bases match TRBD2. Trimming took 4 bases from V and 0 from J; bases not matched to a gene: 3. The length of the CDR3 is 16 residues. Looked up from germline, CDR1 is SGHVS and CDR2 is FNYEAQ. CDR3 nucleotide sequence: TGTGCCAGCAGCTGGACTAGCGGGGCAAACCAAGAGACCCAGTACTTC. Translation gives CASSWTSGANQETQYF.

The chain recombines TRBV18 with TRBJ2-7, with TRBD1 as a possible D gene (5 bases). CDR1 and CDR2 from the germline V gene are KGHSH and LQKENI. The CDR3 sequence is 14 residues long. Trimming pared 2 bases from V and 4 bases from J, leaving 12 bases between. For the CDR3, the DNA is TGTGCCAGCTCACCATCTGGGGCCAATTACGAGCAGTACTTC. Translation gives CASSPSGANYEQYF.

The rearrangement joins TRBV6-5 to TRBJ1-1; 11 positions match TRBD1. V trimming: 1 base; J trimming: 6 bases; junction bases outside the gene matches: 13. This CDR3 spans 18 amino acids. From germline, CDR1 is MNHEY and CDR2 SVGAGI. The CDR3 loop reads CASSYFPPGQGEGAEAFF. The CDR3, as DNA: TGTGCCAGCAGTTACTTCCCCCCGGGACAGGGGGAAGGGGCTGAAGCTTTCTTT.

V gene TRBV7-6 combines with J gene TRBJ2-7; 8 positions match TRBD1. There are 15 residues in the CDR3. The J segment lost 4 bases and the V segment lost 5 bases, leaving 10 bases of the junction unmatched. Per germline, CDR1 SGHVS and CDR2 FNYEAQ. In nucleotides, the CDR3 is TGTGCCAGCAGCGGAAGACAGGGGCAAGAGTACGAGCAGTACTTC. This sequence encodes CASSGRQGQEYEQYF.

CDR3: CASSYRSYNEQFF. The CDR3 coding sequence is TGTGCCAGCAGTTACCGCTCCTACAATGAGCAGTTCTTC. This rearrangement joins TRBV12-3 or TRBV12-4 to TRBJ2-1, with D hard to call. The CDR3 extends over 13 amino acids. V was cut by 4 bases and J by 0 bases, with 4 bases left in between.

The chain has TRBV10-3 and TRBJ2-7, with unresolved D. V was shortened by 0 bases and J by 2 bases, with 8 bases between the two germline ends. The CDR3 is 14 residues long. CDR1 is ENHRY and CDR2 is SYGVKD in the germline V gene. CDR3 sequence (DNA): TGTGCCATCAGTGAGTCGAACGGCCCCTACGAGCAGTACTTC. This encodes CAISESNGPYEQYF.

This chain joins TRBV2 and TRBJ1-3; 7 nucleotides line up with TRBD1. Germline assignment: CDR1 SNHLY and CDR2 FYNNEI. Unmatched junction bases numbered 8, after V lost 6 bases and J lost 0 bases. The CDR3 is made up of 16 amino acids. CDR3 protein: CASSQRDSNSGNTIYF. CDR3 nucleotide sequence: TGTGCCAGCAGCCAAAGGGACAGCAACTCTGGAAACACCATATATTTT.

The chain carries TRBV28 and TRBJ2-7; the D is unclear. Trimming pared 7 bases from V and 1 base from J, leaving 17 bases between. Germline V lookup: CDR1 MDHEN, CDR2 SYDVKM. The CDR3 length is 15 residues. CDR3 DNA sequence: TGTGCCAGCAAGCCAAAGGGTGTCGGGTCCTACGAGCAGTACTTC. It encodes CASKPKGVGSYEQYF.

The chain has TRBV6-8 and TRBJ1-1; 7 bases match TRBD1. CDR1 and CDR2 (germline): MNHGY, SAAAGT. Unmatched junction bases numbered 10, after V lost 0 bases and J lost 3 bases. There are 17 residues in the CDR3. CDR3 loop: CASSYSMGRGRDTEAFF. CDR3 nucleotide sequence: TGTGCCAGCAGTTACTCGATGGGTAGGGGGCGAGACACTGAAGCTTTCTTT.

This clonotype has only a few counts. This chain joins TRBV7-2 and TRBJ2-1; tentative D call: TRBD2 (5 bases). The CDR3 extends over 16 amino acids. V shed 1 base and J shed 9 bases, with 19 bases lying between them. The germline V gene has CDR1 SGHTA and CDR2 FQGNSA. The CDR3 nucleotides are TGTGCCAGCAGCTTAGGGAGTACGGAGGATATGGCTGAGCAGTTCTTC. Its translation: CASSLGSTEDMAEQFF.

This clonotype has a count of ten or more. The chain is built from TRBV7-2 and TRBJ2-1; D might be TRBD2 (5 bases). The CDR3 is 15 amino acids. Between the trimmed V and J ends, which lost 3 bases and 0 bases, there was a span of 9 bases. CDR1 SGHTA and CDR2 FQGNSA come from the germline V gene. The CDR3 sequence: CASSFASPSYNEQFF. CDR3 sequence (DNA): TGTGCCAGCAGCTTTGCTAGCCCCTCCTACAATGAGCAGTTCTTC. Variable domain in full (rest from reference TRBV7-2 and TRBJ2-1): GAGVSQSPSNKVTEKGKDVELRCDPISGHTALYWYRQSLGQGLEFLIYFQGNSAPDKSGLPSDRFSAERTGGSVSTLTIQRTQQEDSAVYLCASSFASPSYNEQFFGPGTRLTVL.

The chain couples TRBV7-2 to TRBJ2-3, with D hard to call. The CDR3 runs to 12 residues. Germline V gene data show CDR1 as SGHTA and CDR2 as FQGNSA. V was cut by 4 bases and J by 4 bases, with 6 bases left in between. The CDR3 nucleotides are TGTGCCAGCAGCTCTTATGCAGATACGCAGTATTTT. Amino acids: CASSSYADTQYF.

This clonotype has a handful of counts. This rearrangement joins TRBV12-3 or TRBV12-4 to TRBJ1-1, with D perhaps TRBD1 (6 bases). V was clipped by 3 bases and J by 2 bases, with 19 bases between them. The CDR3 is 17 amino acids. CDR3 region: CASSFIRGGGRNTEAFF. CDR3 DNA sequence: TGTGCCAGCAGTTTCATACGGGGGGGCGGGAGAAACACTGAAGCTTTCTTT.

The chain links TRBV29-1 to TRBJ2-7, with D tentatively TRBD2 (6 bases). Trimming cost V 0 bases and J 4 bases, with 16 bases left between them. CDR1 and CDR2 from the germline V gene are SQVTM and ANQGSEA. The CDR3 extends over 15 amino acids. The CDR3 DNA reads as TGCAGCGTTGAAGATCCCCAGGAGGGTGATTACGAGCAGTACTTC. Encoded protein: CSVEDPQEGDYEQYF.

The V gene is TRBV9, the J gene TRBJ1-5; D unresolved. V was cut by 0 bases and J by 1 base, with 8 bases left in between. The germline V gene has CDR1 SGDLS and CDR2 YYNGEE. There are 15 residues in the CDR3. CDR3 bases: TGTGCCAGCAGCGTAGGGGGATTCAGCAATCAGCCCCAGCATTTT. As protein: CASSVGGFSNQPQHF.

The rearrangement links TRBV11-2 to TRBJ2-1; TRBD1 matches 8 bases. J lost 3 bases, V lost 1 base, and 11 bases had no gene match. CDR3 length: 18 residues. CDR1 SGHAT and CDR2 FQNNGV come from the germline V gene. As DNA, the CDR3 is TGTGCCAGCAGCTTAGGTCCCGGGACAGGAGGATACTACAATGAGCAGTTCTTC. It specifies CASSLGPGTGGYYNEQFF.

The genes are TRBV11-3 and TRBJ2-2, with no clear D. Germline V lookup: CDR1 SGHNT, CDR2 YENEEA. V was pared by 4 bases and J by 2 bases, with 8 bases between. CDR3 length: 14 residues. The CDR3 region has the DNA TGTGCCAGCAGCTCAGACACCAACACCGGGGAGCTGTTTTTT. It codes for CASSSDTNTGELFF.